This T cell receptor beta chain stems from a study of identical twins. Study-wide points: There was an excess of low generation probability in the out-of-frame alpha sequences that twins shared. Within cord blood, abundant beta clonotypes carried fewer insertions, but memory repertoires showed no such trend. The same donors were not followed; conclusions instead depended on cross-sectional statistical analysis.

A note on this clonotype: Its antigen remains unidentified.

TCRdb reprocessed the 5' RACE reads via MiXCR and lists one record per CDR3 protein. The repertoire holds some 500,000 distinct CDR3 sequences, roughly 13% seen once, with 0.95% to 1% in the top ten. In every case, the donor was a healthy Caucasian. The germline CDR1 and CDR2 sequences are SGHVS and FQNEAQ. Trimming shortened V by 5 bases and J by 3 bases, and 14 bases separated the two germline ends. There are 15 residues in the CDR3. A further study also used this sample, focusing on yellow fever vaccine responses in identical twins.

The source material was CD4+ T cells sorted from blood. The source is a woman under 30 in good health. The chain couples TRBV7-8 to TRBJ1-5, with D unresolved. The CDR3 is CASSLTQANNQPQHF. The CDR3 region has the DNA TGTGCCAGCAGCCTAACGCAGGCGAACAATCAGCCCCAGCATTTT.